A selection of T cell receptor beta chains follows, all from one sample in a study of technical replicates of blood from a few donors. The protocol was immunoSEQ multiplex PCR, while the TCRdb copy is restricted to in-frame clones and leaves out a portion. The sample contains about 100,000 clones, 95% of which appear only once. The sequencing input was T cells isolated from PBMCs. These receptors were obtained from a human donor in good health. Each CDR3 is given with its conserved first and last residue. The order of the fields is clone size, D gene, J gene, V gene, CDR3 protein, CDR3 DNA. The D gene is left open where the match is weak. Clone size appears in some rows only: once, few, many, or a class for an expanded clone.

abundance: few
d_gene: TRBD1
j_gene: TRBJ1-1
v_gene: TRBV5-1
CDR3aa: CASSLAWDRGQEAFF
CDR3nt: TGCGCCAGCAGCTTGGCCTGGGACAGGGGGCAGGAAGCTTTCTTT

abundance: NA
d_gene: NA
j_gene: TRBJ1-2
v_gene: TRBV19
CDR3aa: CASSGGFTNYGYTF
CDR3nt: TGTGCCAGTTCTGGCGGGTTTACTAACTATGGCTACACCTTC

abundance: NA
d_gene: NA
j_gene: TRBJ1-1
v_gene: TRBV7-2
CDR3aa: CASGRQPGTEAFF
CDR3nt: TGTGCCAGCGGTAGACAGCCAGGCACTGAAGCTTTCTTT

abundance: NA
d_gene: NA
j_gene: TRBJ2-7
v_gene: TRBV6-5
CDR3aa: CASSYRTSSGYEQYF
CDR3nt: TGTGCCAGCAGTTACCGGACTTCCAGCGGATACGAGCAGTACTTC

abundance: NA
d_gene: NA
j_gene: TRBJ2-7
v_gene: TRBV6-1
CDR3aa: CASRPGLDAYYEQYF
CDR3nt: TGTGCCAGCAGGCCGGGACTCGATGCTTACTACGAGCAGTACTTC

abundance: NA
d_gene: NA
j_gene: TRBJ1-2
v_gene: TRBV7-8
CDR3aa: CASQGVYGYTF
CDR3nt: TGTGCCAGTCAAGGGGTTTATGGCTACACCTTC

abundance: NA
d_gene: NA
j_gene: TRBJ1-2
v_gene: TRBV28
CDR3aa: CATDRPIMSGYTF
CDR3nt: TGTGCCACTGACAGACCAATTATGTCGGGCTACACCTTC

abundance: NA
d_gene: TRBD1
j_gene: TRBJ1-2
v_gene: TRBV18
CDR3aa: CASSPETGGSYGYTF
CDR3nt: TGTGCCAGCTCACCAGAGACAGGGGGTAGCTATGGCTACACCTTC

abundance: NA
d_gene: TRBD2
j_gene: TRBJ2-7
v_gene: TRBV25-1
CDR3aa: CASSASGRGTHEQYF
CDR3nt: TGTGCCAGCAGTGCTAGCGGGAGGGGCACCCACGAGCAGTACTTC

abundance: NA
d_gene: NA
j_gene: TRBJ1-1
v_gene: TRBV4-1
CDR3aa: CASSNSPGRESGTEAFF
CDR3nt: TGCGCCAGCAGCAATTCTCCAGGTCGGGAAAGTGGGACTGAAGCTTTCTTT

abundance: once
d_gene: NA
j_gene: TRBJ1-5
v_gene: TRBV7-2
CDR3aa: CASSSYNQPQHF
CDR3nt: TGTGCCAGCAGCTCTTACAATCAGCCCCAGCATTTT

abundance: once
d_gene: NA
j_gene: TRBJ2-4
v_gene: TRBV19
CDR3aa: CASGENINIQYF
CDR3nt: TGTGCCAGTGGGGAGAACATAAACATTCAGTACTTC

abundance: NA
d_gene: NA
j_gene: TRBJ2-3
v_gene: TRBV21-1
CDR3aa: CASGERTGGSDTQYF
CDR3nt: TGTGCCAGCGGAGAACGGACAGGGGGCTCAGATACGCAGTATTTT

abundance: NA
d_gene: TRBD2
j_gene: TRBJ2-7
v_gene: TRBV4-2
CDR3aa: CASSQVASGGAEEQYF
CDR3nt: TGTGCCAGCAGCCAAGTCGCCTCCGGGGGGGCCGAAGAGCAGTACTTC

abundance: NA
d_gene: NA
j_gene: TRBJ2-3
v_gene: TRBV29-1
CDR3aa: CSGGTPTDTQYF
CDR3nt: TGCAGCGGTGGGACACCCACAGATACGCAGTATTTT

abundance: NA
d_gene: TRBD2
j_gene: TRBJ2-3
v_gene: TRBV2
CDR3aa: CASSVAGGIVYTQYF
CDR3nt: TGTGCCAGCTCCGTGGCGGGGGGGATCGTATATACGCAGTATTTT

abundance: NA
d_gene: TRBD1
j_gene: TRBJ2-7
v_gene: TRBV7-2
CDR3aa: CASSMTGGDSYEQYF
CDR3nt: TGTGCCAGCAGCATGACAGGGGGCGACTCCTACGAGCAGTACTTC

abundance: few
d_gene: NA
j_gene: TRBJ1-1
v_gene: TRBV29-1
CDR3aa: CSAQGEGWSFF
CDR3nt: TGCAGCGCCCAAGGGGAGGGATGGTCTTTCTTT

abundance: NA
d_gene: TRBD2
j_gene: TRBJ2-3
v_gene: TRBV6-1
CDR3aa: CASTSGDTSTDTQYF
CDR3nt: TGTGCCAGCACTAGCGGGGATACTAGCACAGATACGCAGTATTTT

abundance: NA
d_gene: NA
j_gene: TRBJ2-1
v_gene: TRBV4-1
CDR3aa: CASSQPYRGSYNEQFF
CDR3nt: TGCGCCAGCAGCCAACCCTACCGGGGCTCCTACAATGAGCAGTTCTTC

abundance: NA
d_gene: NA
j_gene: TRBJ2-1
v_gene: TRBV27
CDR3aa: CASGRRGLEQFF
CDR3nt: TGTGCCAGCGGCCGGCGGGGGCTTGAGCAGTTCTTC

abundance: NA
d_gene: NA
j_gene: TRBJ1-5
v_gene: TRBV6-1
CDR3aa: CASSERYREYSNQPQHF
CDR3nt: TGTGCCAGCAGTGAAAGGTACAGAGAGTATAGCAATCAGCCCCAGCATTTT

abundance: NA
d_gene: NA
j_gene: TRBJ2-7
v_gene: TRBV25-1
CDR3aa: CASSERVSNSYEQYF
CDR3nt: TGTGCCAGCAGTGAGAGGGTCTCCAACTCCTACGAGCAGTACTTC

abundance: NA
d_gene: NA
j_gene: TRBJ1-3
v_gene: TRBV5-4
CDR3aa: CASSSLTGSGNTIYF
CDR3nt: TGTGCCAGCAGCTCACTAACAGGGTCTGGAAACACCATATATTTT

abundance: NA
d_gene: NA
j_gene: TRBJ1-3
v_gene: TRBV5-6
CDR3aa: CASSLDQDYSGNTIYF
CDR3nt: TGTGCCAGCAGCTTGGATCAGGATTACTCTGGAAACACCATATATTTT